This entry describes one T cell receptor (beta chain). In the study's own analysis: Amplification of reference gene primers was used by the study to estimate nucleated cell counts. Sequencing used immunoSEQ multiplex PCR; TCRdb keeps in-frame clones, though not all of them. V and J calls and clone size are copied from that table; D and trimming were computed from the DNA. The sample shows about 130,000 clones, about four fifths of them seen only once. V was trimmed by 5 bases and J by 5 bases, leaving 16 bases between them. Germline lookup yields CDR1 SGHAT and CDR2 FQDESV (reference sequence). The CDR3 consists of 15 residues. This entry comes from a study of blood T cell repertoires in COVID-19. Overall study: Material from acute and convalescent COVID-19 was sourced from the United States, Italy and Spain.

The chain links TRBV11-1 to TRBJ2-1, with D possibly TRBD2 on 5 matching bases. Sample: peripheral blood. This receptor was taken from a man aged 35 to 55 with active or convalescent COVID-19. CDR3 coding DNA: TGTGCCAGCAGCCGCGACTACGACAAAAACAATGAGCAGTTCTTC. Translation: CASSRDYDKNNEQFF.